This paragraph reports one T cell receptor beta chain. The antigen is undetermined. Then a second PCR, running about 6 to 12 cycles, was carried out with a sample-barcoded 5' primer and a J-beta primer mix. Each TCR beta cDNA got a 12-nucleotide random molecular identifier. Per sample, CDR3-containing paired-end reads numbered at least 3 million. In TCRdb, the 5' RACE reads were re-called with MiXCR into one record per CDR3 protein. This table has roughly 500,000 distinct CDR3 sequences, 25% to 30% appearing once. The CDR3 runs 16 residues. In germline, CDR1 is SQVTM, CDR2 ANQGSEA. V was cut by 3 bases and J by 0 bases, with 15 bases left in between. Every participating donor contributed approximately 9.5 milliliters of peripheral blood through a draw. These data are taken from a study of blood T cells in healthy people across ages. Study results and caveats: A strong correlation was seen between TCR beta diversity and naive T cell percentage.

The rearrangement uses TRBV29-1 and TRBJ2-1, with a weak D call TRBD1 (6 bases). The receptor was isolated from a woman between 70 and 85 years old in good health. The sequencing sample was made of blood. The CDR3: CSVELGTGSSYNEQFF. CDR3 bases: TGCAGCGTTGAGTTGGGAACAGGGTCCTCCTACAATGAGCAGTTCTTC.